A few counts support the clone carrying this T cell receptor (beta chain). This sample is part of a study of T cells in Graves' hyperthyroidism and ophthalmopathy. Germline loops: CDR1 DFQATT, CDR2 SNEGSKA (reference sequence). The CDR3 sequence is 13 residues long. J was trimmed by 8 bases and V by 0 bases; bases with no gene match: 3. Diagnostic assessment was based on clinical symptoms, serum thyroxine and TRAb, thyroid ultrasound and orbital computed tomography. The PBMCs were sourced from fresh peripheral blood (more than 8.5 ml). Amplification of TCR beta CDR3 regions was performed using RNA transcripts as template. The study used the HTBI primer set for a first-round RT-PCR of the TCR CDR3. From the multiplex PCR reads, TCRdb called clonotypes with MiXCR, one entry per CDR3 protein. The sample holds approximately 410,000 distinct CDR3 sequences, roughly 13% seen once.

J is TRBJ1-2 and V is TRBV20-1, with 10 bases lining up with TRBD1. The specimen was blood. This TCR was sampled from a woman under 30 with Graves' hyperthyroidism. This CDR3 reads CSARDGTGAGYTF. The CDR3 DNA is TGCAGTGCTAGAGACGGGACAGGGGCCGGCTACACCTTC.